This T cell receptor beta chain is from a study of identical twins. Findings and caveats of the study: Findings depended on cross-sectional statistics rather than tracking the same donors. Out-of-frame alpha sequences that twins shared showed excess low generation probability.

TCRdb reprocessed the 5' RACE reads via MiXCR and lists one record per CDR3 protein. The sample carries some 560,000 distinct CDR3 sequences, around 9.6% recorded once. The germline V and J ends were trimmed by 2 bases and 0 bases, with 25 bases remaining between them. The CDR3 runs to 20 residues. Germline-derived CDR1 and CDR2 are MNHEY and SVGEGT. The table lists this clonotype with many counts. What it recognizes is unknown. These data were also filed under a second study, of yellow fever vaccine responses in identical twins.

J is TRBJ1-1 and V is TRBV6-2 or TRBV6-3, with a weak D call TRBD1 (5 bases). Sequenced input: PBMCs. This sequence originates from a woman aged 18 to 35 in good health. CDR3 nucleotides: TGTGCCAGCAGTTACAAGAGTATTGGTAGTAGGGGCGCCATGAACACTGAAGCTTTCTTT. This translates into CASSYKSIGSRGAMNTEAFF.